Shown below are 32 T cell receptor beta chains from a single sample sequenced in a study of blood T cells in healthy people across ages. A J-beta primer mix and a sample-barcoded 5' primer were used in a second PCR of roughly 6 to 11 cycles. TCRdb passed the 5' RACE reads through MiXCR, listing each CDR3 protein once. The sample includes about 1,600,000 distinct CDR3 sequences, roughly 40% of them seen just once. Input material: blood. These receptors were taken from a woman between 18 and 29 years old in good health.

This clonotype was seen a handful of times. This sequence joins TRBV20-1 and TRBJ2-7; D gene ambiguous. Germline-derived CDR1 and CDR2 are DFQATT and SNEGSKA (reference sequence). CDR3 length: 12 residues. V was cut by 5 bases and J by 1 base, with 9 bases left in between. CDR3 in amino acids: CSAARPSYEQYF. DNA for the CDR3: TGCAGTGCTGCTAGGCCATCCTACGAGCAGTACTTC.

The chain combines TRBV20-1 with TRBJ1-1; tentatively, D is TRBD1 (5 bases). Trimming took off 5 bases at V and 7 bases at J, with 11 bases between the two ends. The CDR3 length is 11 residues. The germline V gene encodes CDR1 DFQATT and CDR2 SNEGSKA (reference sequence). The DNA of the CDR3 is TGCAGTGCTTCCGGGGCGCTTGAAGCTTTCTTT. This translates into CSASGALEAFF.

The gene calls are TRBV11-2 and TRBJ2-1; D unclear. The CDR3 is 13 residues long. The V end was cut by 7 bases, the J end by 3 bases, with 10 bases between. Germline V lookup: CDR1 SGHAT, CDR2 FQNNGV. The CDR3 reads CASNSEYYNEQFF. CDR3 coding DNA: TGTGCCAGCAATTCAGAATACTACAATGAGCAGTTCTTC.

There are a few counts of this clonotype. The genes are TRBV10-1 and TRBJ2-7; TRBD2 aligns across 7 bases. The germline gives CDR1 WNHNN, CDR2 SYGVQD (reference sequence). CDR3 length: 14 residues. V lost 8 bases and J lost 2; bases outside the gene matches: 9. The CDR3 region is CASYIAGGTYEQYF. CDR3 bases: TGCGCCAGCTACATAGCGGGTGGAACCTACGAGCAGTACTTC.

This clonotype was seen more than once but under ten times. The V gene is TRBV24-1, the J gene TRBJ2-5; D possibly uses TRBD1 or TRBD2 (5 bases each). Germline V gene lookup returns CDR1 KGHDR and CDR2 SFDVKD. CDR3 length: 13 residues. V lost 5 bases to trimming and J lost 5 bases, with 11 bases between them. The CDR3 DNA reads TGTGCCACCAGTGGGACGGGGACGGAGACCCAGTACTTC. This encodes CATSGTGTETQYF.

This clonotype was recorded a few times. V gene TRBV4-1 combines with J gene TRBJ2-5; 13 bases fit TRBD2. Trimming cost V 4 bases and J 1 base; bases outside gene matches: 9. CDR1 is MGHRA, CDR2 YSYEKL, per germline. This CDR3 region has 18 residues. This CDR3 reads CASSPTGLAGMGQETQYF. For the CDR3, the DNA is TGCGCCAGCAGCCCCACGGGACTAGCGGGGATGGGCCAAGAGACCCAGTACTTC.

The chain combines TRBV18 with TRBJ2-3; 7 nucleotides match TRBD1. This CDR3 comprises 16 residues. J lost 1 base, V lost 6 bases, and 10 bases had no gene match. Germline V lookup: CDR1 KGHSH, CDR2 LQKENI. CDR3 in DNA: TGTGCCAGCTCGCCAATCACAGGGGACCGCACAGATACGCAGTATTTT. Protein product: CASSPITGDRTDTQYF. Together with reference TRBV18 and TRBJ2-3, the CDR3 gives the full variable domain: NAGVMQNPRHLVRRRGQEARLRCSPMKGHSHVYWYRQLPEEGLKFMVYLQKENIIDESGMPKERFSAEFPKEGPSILRIQQVVRGDSAAYFCASSPITGDRTDTQYFGPGTRLTVL.

V is TRBV9 and J is TRBJ2-1; possibly TRBD1 or TRBD2 for D (6 bases each). The J call may be faulty, since TRBJ2-7 better matches the DNA end. Germline V gives CDR1 SGDLS, CDR2 YYNGEE. There are 21 residues in the CDR3. CDR3 in amino acids: CASSVNVGGTRDSLSYNEQYF. The CDR3 DNA reads TGTGCCAGCAGCGTAAACGTAGGGGGGACAAGGGATTCCCTCTCCTACAATGAGCAGTACTTC.

This chain joins TRBV9 and TRBJ1-2; D gene unclear. V was pared by 3 bases and J by 13 bases, with 22 bases between. Germline loops: CDR1 SGDLS, CDR2 YYNGEE. This CDR3 contains 14 residues. The CDR3 DNA sequence: TGTGCCAGCAGCGCCGCATCTGACCCAAAAGAGGGCACCTTC. This gives the protein CASSAASDPKEGTF.

The V call is TRBV2, the J call TRBJ2-1, with D possibly TRBD2 on 5 matching bases. Germline CDR1 SNHLY, CDR2 FYNNEI. The ends were cut back, 7 bases at V and 0 bases at J, with 13 bases in the middle. This CDR3 region has 15 residues. The CDR3 nucleotides are TGTGCCAGCAAAGACGGGGTGAGCTCCTACAATGAGCAGTTCTTC. Translated, it gives CASKDGVSSYNEQFF.

The chain carries TRBV20-1 and TRBJ2-1; the D gene is possibly TRBD2 (5 bases). The V gene's germline CDR1 is DFQATT and CDR2 SNEGSKA (reference sequence). V shed 3 bases and J shed 0 bases, with 9 bases lying between them. The CDR3 covers 14 residues. The CDR3 protein is CSASPGSSYNEQFF. The CDR3 bases are TGCAGTGCTAGTCCGGGGAGCTCCTACAATGAGCAGTTCTTC.

The gene calls are TRBV25-1 and TRBJ1-1, with D unclear. V lost 3 bases and J lost 6, with 8 bases in between. The CDR3 extends over 12 amino acids. The germline V gene encodes CDR1 MGHDK and CDR2 SYGVNS. The CDR3 DNA follows: TGTGCCAGCAGTGAGAACGACCCTGAAGCTTTCTTT. As protein: CASSENDPEAFF.

This clonotype was counted only a few times. V is TRBV13 and J is TRBJ1-6; 7 bases agree with TRBD1. The ends lost 3 bases at V and 5 bases at J; junction bases unmatched: 4. The CDR3 runs 15 residues. Germline V gene data show CDR1 as PRHDT and CDR2 as FYEKMQ (reference sequence). The CDR3 DNA reads TGTGCCAGCAGCTTCGGGGACAGAGATAATTCACCCCTCCACTTT. Protein product: CASSFGDRDNSPLHF.

The rearrangement uses TRBV6-6 and TRBJ2-2; 7 nucleotides line up with TRBD2. Trimming removed 1 base from V and 4 bases from J; junction bases left unmatched: 6. CDR1 MNHNY and CDR2 SVGAGI come from the germline V gene (reference sequence). The CDR3 consists of 16 residues. CDR3 loop: CASSYFPGGTTGELFF. CDR3 DNA sequence: TGTGCCAGCAGTTACTTTCCGGGAGGAACCACCGGGGAGCTGTTTTTT.

This clonotype occurred a few times. The chain carries TRBV3-1 and TRBJ2-3, with 10 nucleotides matching TRBD2. Trimming cost V 0 bases and J 5 bases; bases outside gene matches: 5. Germline CDR1 reads LGHDT; CDR2 reads YNNKEL (reference sequence). The CDR3 extends over 16 amino acids. The CDR3 reads CASSQERLAGVDTQYF. In nucleotides, the CDR3 is TGTGCCAGCAGCCAAGAGAGGCTAGCGGGGGTAGATACGCAGTATTTT.

The chain is built from TRBV29-1 and TRBJ2-7; D call uncertain. CDR3 size: 13 residues. Trimming took off 7 bases at V and 0 bases at J, with 13 bases between the two ends. Germline V CDR1 and CDR2: SQVTM, ANQGSEA. This chain's CDR3 is CSAQDRSSYEQYF. The CDR3 nucleotides read TGCAGCGCCCAGGACCGAAGCTCCTACGAGCAGTACTTC.

The chain couples TRBV28 to TRBJ1-5, with D tentatively TRBD1 (5 bases). Trimming took 3 bases from V and 3 from J, leaving 12 bases between them. The germline gives CDR1 MDHEN, CDR2 SYDVKM. The CDR3 is 15 amino acids. CDR3 protein: CASSFRRGVNQPQHF. The DNA for the CDR3 is TGTGCCAGCAGTTTTCGTAGGGGAGTCAATCAGCCCCAGCATTTT.

The chain combines TRBV7-2 with TRBJ1-5; 7 bases fit TRBD1. V lost 2 bases and J lost 5; bases outside the gene matches: 3. The CDR3 spans 14 residues. Germline values: CDR1 SGHTA, CDR2 FQGNSA. The CDR3 is CASSLQGVYQPQHF. CDR3 nucleotide sequence: TGTGCCAGCAGCTTACAGGGGGTCTATCAGCCCCAGCATTTT.

The V gene is TRBV4-1, the J gene TRBJ1-1; possibly TRBD1 for D (5 bases). The V end was cut by 1 base, the J end by 3 bases, with 12 bases between. CDR1 is MGHRA and CDR2 is YSYEKL in the germline V gene. The CDR3 consists of 15 residues. CDR3 sequence (DNA): TGCGCCAGCAGCCAAGGAGAGGGGAGGCACACTGAAGCTTTCTTT. Its translation: CASSQGEGRHTEAFF.

The gene calls are TRBV20-1 and TRBJ2-2, with D perhaps matching TRBD2 (6 bases). With 6 bases removed from V and 0 bases from J, the gap between germline ends came to 8 bases. CDR1 and CDR2 (germline): DFQATT, SNEGSKA (reference sequence). The length of the CDR3 is 13 residues. The CDR3 reads CSAWDSNTGELFF. The CDR3, as DNA: TGCAGTGCCTGGGACTCGAACACCGGGGAGCTGTTTTTT.

This clonotype was seen just once. The rearrangement uses TRBV5-1 and TRBJ2-1; D possibly matches TRBD1 or TRBD2 (7 bases each). TRBJ2-7 explains the end of the DNA better; the J call may be wrong. Germline V gene data show CDR1 as SGHRS and CDR2 as YFSETQ. The length of the CDR3 is 12 residues. Here the CDR3 reads CASQGGANEQYF. The CDR3 coding sequence is TGCGCCAGCCAGGGGGGGGCGAATGAGCAGTACTTC.

This clonotype was seen only a few times. The chain combines TRBV27 with TRBJ2-4, with D tentatively TRBD1 (6 bases). The CDR3 totals 15 residues. The V end lost 6 bases, the J end lost 1 base, and 13 bases lay between the germline ends. CDR1 and CDR2 (germline): MNHEY, SMNVEV (reference sequence). CDR3 bases: TGTGCCAGCAGACCGGACAGCCTGGCCAAAAACATTCAGTACTTC. It codes for CASRPDSLAKNIQYF.

The rearrangement uses TRBV20-1 and TRBJ2-1, with 8 bases identical to TRBD1. V was clipped by 2 bases and J by 0 bases; unmatched bases: 6. Germline loops: CDR1 DFQATT, CDR2 SNEGSKA (reference sequence). This CDR3 is 16 amino acids long. CDR3: CSARTAGGYSYNEQFF. DNA of the CDR3: TGCAGTGCTAGAACGGCAGGGGGCTACTCCTACAATGAGCAGTTCTTC.

In DNA, the CDR3 is TGTGCCAGCAGTGTCGGAACTAGCTGGAAGACCCAGTACTTC. Its protein is CASSVGTSWKTQYF. The chain combines TRBV12-3 or TRBV12-4 with TRBJ2-5, with a possible D match to TRBD2 (6 bases). Trimming cost V 5 bases and J 6 bases, with 16 bases left between them. CDR3 size: 14 residues.

This clonotype was seen a single time. CDR3: CATSDFRGGQYNEQYF. The CDR3 DNA is TGTGCCACCAGTGATTTTCGGGGGGGGCAATACAATGAGCAGTACTTC. The chain couples TRBV24-1 to TRBJ2-5; 8 nucleotides agree with TRBD2. Germline V gives CDR1 KGHDR, CDR2 SFDVKD. The CDR3 sequence is 16 residues long. V dropped 1 base and J dropped 11; count of bases not matched to a gene: 14.

The J gene is TRBJ2-5, the V gene TRBV5-5; maybe TRBD1 (6 bases). This CDR3 spans 16 amino acids. V dropped 0 bases and J dropped 5 bases, with 17 bases sitting between them. Looked up from germline, CDR1 is SGHKS and CDR2 is YYEKEE (reference sequence). The CDR3 nucleotides are TGTGCCAGCAGCTTGGTGCAGGGGCGTGTCAGGGAGACCCAGTACTTC. This translates into CASSLVQGRVRETQYF.

CDR3 nucleotides: TGTGCCAGCAGCCAAGACCGTAGTCGAGCTTTCTTT. Its translation: CASSQDRSRAFF. J is TRBJ1-1 and V is TRBV3-1; D call uncertain. Trimming removed 0 bases at V and 10 bases at J, with 9 bases between. Germline assignment: CDR1 LGHDT and CDR2 YNNKEL (reference sequence). The CDR3 length is 12 residues.

This clonotype was seen a handful of times. The J gene is TRBJ2-1, the V gene TRBV7-2; no clear D gene. Germline-derived CDR1 and CDR2 are SGHTA and FQGNSA. The CDR3 is 12 residues long. The V and J ends lost 3 bases and 10 bases respectively, with 10 bases between them. Written as DNA, the CDR3 is TGTGCCAGCAGCTTCACAGCTTTAGAGCAGTTCTTC. Translation gives CASSFTALEQFF.

This sequence joins TRBV20-1 and TRBJ2-1, with TRBD2 identical over 8 bases. CDR1 and CDR2 from the germline V gene are DFQATT and SNEGSKA (reference sequence). V was pared by 3 bases and J by 0 bases, with 7 bases of the junction left unmatched. The CDR3 is 16 amino acids. For the CDR3, the DNA is TGCAGTGCTAGCTCGACTAGCGCTAGCTCCTACAATGAGCAGTTCTTC. This sequence encodes CSASSTSASSYNEQFF.

There are a few counts of this clonotype. The chain combines TRBV10-3 with TRBJ2-3; 12 bases align to TRBD2. The germline V gene encodes CDR1 ENHRY and CDR2 SYGVKD. V gave up 0 bases and J gave up 4 bases; unmatched junction bases: 5. CDR3 length equals 17 residues. As DNA, the CDR3 is TGTGCCATCAGTGAGTCGCGTCTAGCGGGGGGGTCAGATACGCAGTATTTT. Its protein product is CAISESRLAGGSDTQYF.

In DNA, the CDR3 is TGTGCCAGCAGTTCCAAGGGACAGGGTGTGGGGGGGACTGAAGCTTTCTTT. This translates into CASSSKGQGVGGTEAFF. The chain recombines TRBV6-6 with TRBJ1-1; 9 bases are a match to TRBD1. Trimming at V came to 4 bases and at J to 5 bases, leaving 14 bases not matched to a gene. Germline CDR1 reads MNHNY; CDR2 reads SVGAGI (reference sequence). This CDR3 comprises 17 residues.

This rearrangement joins TRBV10-3 to TRBJ1-1; tentatively, D is TRBD1 (6 bases). Germline V gene lookup returns CDR1 ENHRY and CDR2 SYGVKD. This CDR3 is built from 14 residues. V was clipped by 0 bases and J by 6 bases, with 11 bases between them. The CDR3 spells CAISESGGRSEAFF. CDR3 bases: TGTGCCATCAGTGAGTCCGGGGGGCGTTCTGAAGCTTTCTTT.